Listed here are 2 T cell receptor beta chains from one sample, sequenced in a study of T-cell memory formation after mild COVID-19. TCRdb reprocessed the 5' RACE reads via MiXCR and lists one record per CDR3 protein. The table lists about 180,000 distinct CDR3 sequences, 16% of them singletons, with 2% to 2.5% in the top ten. Source material: PBMCs or a T cell subset sorted from them (not recorded which). The receptor set was obtained from an adult woman who had mild COVID-19 (a few samples of this study predate the infection). Cell type and time point are not known.

The J gene is TRBJ2-3, the V gene TRBV7-6, with D unresolved. Germline CDR1 reads SGHVS; CDR2 reads FNYEAQ. This CDR3 is 13 amino acids long. Trimming removed 3 bases at V and 4 bases at J, with 8 bases between. CDR3 coding DNA: TGTGCCAGCAGCTTCTTTTTCGCAGATACGCAGTATTTT. It yields the protein CASSFFFADTQYF.

This clonotype was picked up a small number of times. The rearrangement joins TRBV5-1 to TRBJ1-2; no definite D call. The CDR3 sequence is 13 residues long. Germline V CDR1 and CDR2: SGHRS, YFSETQ. V was cut by 4 bases and J by 0 bases, with 7 bases left in between. The CDR3, as DNA: TGCGCCAGCAGCATGCAGGCTAACTATGGCTACACCTTC. Translation gives CASSMQANYGYTF.